The T cell receptor beta chain under discussion was sequenced for a study of blood T cell repertoires in COVID-19. Study background: From the United States, Italy and Spain came samples of acute and convalescent COVID-19.

Per the original data handling: By means of reference gene primer amplification, nucleated cell counts were estimated. Produced via immunoSEQ multiplex PCR; TCRdb's table is partial and in-frame only. That table gives V, J and clone size, and the DNA gave D and trimming. The sample has tens of thousands of clones; about four fifths are singletons. This CDR3 has 13 amino acids. Per germline, CDR1 MNHNS and CDR2 SASEGT. In the case of this clone: The germline gene is not matched at one end of the junction; a read error may be the cause.

The sample consisted of peripheral blood. The V call is TRBV6-1, the J call TRBJ2-3, with 10 bases matching TRBD2. The TCR sequence derives from a man aged 65 to 79 with acute or convalescent COVID-19. CDR3 sequence: CASSEFLAGAPMF. For the CDR3, the DNA is TGTGCCAGCAGTGAGTTTCTAGCGGGAGCCCCAATGTTT.